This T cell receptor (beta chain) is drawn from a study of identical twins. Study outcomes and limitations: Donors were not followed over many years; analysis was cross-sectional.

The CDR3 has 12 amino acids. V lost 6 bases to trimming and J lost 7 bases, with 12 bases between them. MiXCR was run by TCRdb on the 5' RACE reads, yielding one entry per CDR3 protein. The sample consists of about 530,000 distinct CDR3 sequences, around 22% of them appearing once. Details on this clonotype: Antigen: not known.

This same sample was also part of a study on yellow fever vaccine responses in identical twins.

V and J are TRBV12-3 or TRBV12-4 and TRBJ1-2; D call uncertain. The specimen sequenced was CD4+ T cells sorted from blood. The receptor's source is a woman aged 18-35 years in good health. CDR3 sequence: CASSLTMVGYTF. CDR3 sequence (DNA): TGTGCCAGCAGCCTTACGATGGTTGGCTACACCTTC.